In its sample, the clone carrying this T cell receptor beta chain was seen once. It was with random hexamers that roughly 0.5 to 1 ug RNA was reverse transcribed. By means of immunoSEQ multiplex PCR, TCR beta CDR3 spanning 54 Vbeta and 13 Jbeta underwent amplification. One entry per CDR3 protein results from TCRdb running MiXCR on the immunoSEQ multiplex PCR reads. The table lists under 80,000 distinct CDR3 sequences, about 95% of them singletons. The record originates from a study of CD8 T cells in Susac syndrome. The germline V gene encodes CDR1 MGHRA and CDR2 YSYEKL. After removal of 4 bases from V and 8 bases from J, the junction contained 13 bases not matched to a gene. The CDR3 extends over 15 amino acids.

The material sequenced was CD8+ T cells from PBMCs. The TCR comes from a human donor with multiple sclerosis. V is TRBV4-1 and J is TRBJ1-2; 7 bases map to TRBD1. The CDR3 DNA reads as TGCGCCAGCAGCCCACGTCTCCGGGACAGTCGAGGCTACACCTTC. It yields the protein CASSPRLRDSRGYTF.